Listed below are T cell receptor beta chains from one sample, sequenced in a study of PD-1 blockade in classical Hodgkin lymphoma. This table comes from immunoSEQ multiplex PCR, and its TCRdb copy is limited to in-frame clones, with some not included. The sample has some 21,000 clones, over 75% seen once. Sequencing used peripheral blood mononuclear cells (PBMCs), obtained before the second cycle of nivolumab. The receptors shown here come from a human donor with classical Hodgkin lymphoma. Both conserved end residues are part of each CDR3. Fields, in order: J gene, D gene, V gene, clone size, CDR3 protein, CDR3 DNA. D genes are given only for firm matches. Expanded clones get a size class; other rows say once, few or many, or leave the size out.

j_call: TRBJ2-3
d_call: -
v_call: TRBV5-4
clone_size: -
cdr3_aa: CASSLALLDTQYF
cdr3_nt: TGTGCCAGCAGCTTGGCATTATTAGATACGCAGTATTTT

j_call: TRBJ1-5
d_call: -
v_call: TRBV11-2
clone_size: -
cdr3_aa: CASSLEGGGGNQPQHF
cdr3_nt: TGTGCCAGCAGCTTAGAGGGGGGCGGTGGCAATCAGCCCCAGCATTTT

j_call: TRBJ2-5
d_call: -
v_call: TRBV11-1
clone_size: -
cdr3_aa: CASRRPGSEGTQYF
cdr3_nt: TGTGCCAGCAGGAGGCCCGGGTCGGAGGGGACCCAGTACTTC

j_call: TRBJ1-2
d_call: -
v_call: TRBV7-2
clone_size: once
cdr3_aa: CASSLYPPILFPYGYTF
cdr3_nt: TGTGCCAGCAGCTTATATCCCCCTATCCTATTCCCCTATGGCTACACCTTC

j_call: TRBJ1-2
d_call: -
v_call: TRBV6-6
clone_size: few
cdr3_aa: CASSYSPRRGYTF
cdr3_nt: TGTGCCAGCAGTTACTCCCCCCGTCGGGGCTACACCTTC

j_call: TRBJ1-2
d_call: -
v_call: TRBV7-2
clone_size: -
cdr3_aa: CASSGHTYGYTF
cdr3_nt: TGTGCCAGCAGCGGGCACACCTATGGCTACACCTTC

j_call: TRBJ2-6
d_call: -
v_call: TRBV7-6
clone_size: few
cdr3_aa: CASSLVGASGANVLTF
cdr3_nt: TGTGCCAGCAGCTTAGTAGGGGCCTCCGGGGCCAACGTCCTGACTTTC

j_call: TRBJ2-3
d_call: TRBD1
v_call: TRBV6-6
clone_size: -
cdr3_aa: CASSNSGTGSDTQYF
cdr3_nt: TGTGCCAGCAGTAATTCCGGGACAGGGTCAGATACGCAGTATTTT

j_call: TRBJ2-3
d_call: TRBD1
v_call: TRBV7-1
clone_size: -
cdr3_aa: CASILGEGAGTDTQYF
cdr3_nt: TGTGCCAGCATCCTAGGTGAGGGGGCCGGCACAGATACGCAGTATTTT

j_call: TRBJ1-2
d_call: -
v_call: TRBV7-9
clone_size: -
cdr3_aa: CASSLVLGGTGYGYTF
cdr3_nt: TGTGCCAGCAGCCTAGTTCTGGGGGGAACAGGATATGGCTACACCTTC

j_call: TRBJ1-1
d_call: -
v_call: TRBV10-1
clone_size: -
cdr3_aa: CASSEEPGNTEAFF
cdr3_nt: TGCGCCAGCAGTGAGGAACCTGGGAACACTGAAGCTTTCTTT

j_call: TRBJ2-5
d_call: TRBD1
v_call: TRBV13
clone_size: -
cdr3_aa: CASSLRDRFVQETQYF
cdr3_nt: TGTGCCAGCAGCCTCCGGGACAGGTTTGTTCAAGAGACCCAGTACTTC

j_call: TRBJ2-2
d_call: -
v_call: TRBV2
clone_size: -
cdr3_aa: CASSEKWPNTGELFF
cdr3_nt: TGTGCCAGCAGTGAAAAGTGGCCGAACACCGGGGAGCTGTTTTTT

j_call: TRBJ2-5
d_call: -
v_call: TRBV19
clone_size: -
cdr3_aa: CASSPPGTAFGAQYF
cdr3_nt: TGTGCCAGTAGTCCACCCGGGACCGCGTTTGGTGCCCAGTACTTC

j_call: TRBJ2-3
d_call: TRBD2
v_call: TRBV28
clone_size: -
cdr3_aa: CASSPQERDYPQYF
cdr3_nt: TGTGCCAGCAGTCCCCAGGAGCGGGACTACCCGCAGTATTTT

j_call: TRBJ1-1
d_call: -
v_call: TRBV29-1
clone_size: -
cdr3_aa: CSVVGTEAFF
cdr3_nt: TGCAGCGTTGTGGGTACTGAAGCTTTCTTT

j_call: TRBJ1-1
d_call: -
v_call: TRBV19
clone_size: -
cdr3_aa: CASSIRRGDTEAFF
cdr3_nt: TGTGCCAGTAGTATAAGACGGGGCGACACTGAAGCTTTCTTT

j_call: TRBJ1-6
d_call: TRBD1
v_call: TRBV6-6
clone_size: few
cdr3_aa: CASSPGTGGRSPLHF
cdr3_nt: TGTGCCAGCAGTCCCGGGACAGGAGGAAGGTCACCCCTCCACTTT

j_call: TRBJ2-2
d_call: -
v_call: TRBV10-3
clone_size: once
cdr3_aa: CAIGGTANTGELFF
cdr3_nt: TGTGCCATCGGGGGGACAGCGAACACCGGGGAGCTGTTTTTT

j_call: TRBJ2-2
d_call: TRBD2
v_call: TRBV19
clone_size: -
cdr3_aa: CASSIDLWGRGTGELFF
cdr3_nt: TGTGCCAGTAGTATAGATCTCTGGGGGAGGGGCACCGGGGAGCTGTTTTTT

j_call: TRBJ2-1
d_call: -
v_call: TRBV11-2
clone_size: -
cdr3_aa: CASSFRGSSYNEQFF
cdr3_nt: TGTGCCAGCAGCTTCCGGGGGAGCTCCTACAATGAGCAGTTCTTC

j_call: TRBJ2-3
d_call: TRBD2
v_call: TRBV7-6
clone_size: -
cdr3_aa: CASSFRAGGMLTDTQYF
cdr3_nt: TGTGCCAGCAGCTTCAGGGCGGGGGGGATGTTGACAGATACGCAGTATTTT

j_call: TRBJ1-5
d_call: -
v_call: TRBV5-5
clone_size: -
cdr3_aa: CASSFDSGRPLNQPQHF
cdr3_nt: TGTGCCAGCAGCTTTGACTCGGGCAGGCCTCTTAATCAGCCCCAGCATTTT

j_call: TRBJ2-7
d_call: -
v_call: TRBV5-1
clone_size: once
cdr3_aa: CASSLTDSYEQYF
cdr3_nt: TGCGCCAGCAGCTTGACTGACTCCTACGAGCAGTACTTC

j_call: TRBJ1-6
d_call: -
v_call: TRBV6-6
clone_size: few
cdr3_aa: CASSSWEGRTPLHF
cdr3_nt: TGTGCCAGCAGCTCCTGGGAGGGGCGGACACCCCTCCACTTT

j_call: TRBJ2-7
d_call: TRBD2
v_call: TRBV7-9
clone_size: -
cdr3_aa: CASSLVSGSSYEQYF
cdr3_nt: TGTGCCAGCAGCTTAGTTAGCGGGAGCTCCTACGAGCAGTACTTC

j_call: TRBJ2-2
d_call: -
v_call: TRBV18
clone_size: -
cdr3_aa: CASSSTITGELFF
cdr3_nt: TGTGCCAGCTCGTCCACGATCACCGGGGAGCTGTTTTTT

j_call: TRBJ2-7
d_call: -
v_call: TRBV7-9
clone_size: few
cdr3_aa: CASSFEGYEQYF
cdr3_nt: TGTGCCAGCAGCTTCGAGGGGTACGAGCAGTACTTC

j_call: TRBJ2-1
d_call: TRBD2
v_call: TRBV6-5
clone_size: -
cdr3_aa: CASKGSGKFYNEQFF
cdr3_nt: TGTGCCAGCAAAGGTAGCGGGAAGTTTTACAATGAGCAGTTCTTC

j_call: TRBJ2-1
d_call: -
v_call: TRBV10-3
clone_size: once
cdr3_aa: CAISESVRDQFF
cdr3_nt: TGTGCCATCAGTGAGTCGGTGCGGGACCAGTTCTTC

j_call: TRBJ1-5
d_call: -
v_call: TRBV6-5
clone_size: -
cdr3_aa: CASSFLLNQPQHF
cdr3_nt: TGTGCCAGCAGTTTTCTTCTCAATCAGCCCCAGCATTTT

j_call: TRBJ2-2
d_call: TRBD2
v_call: TRBV30
clone_size: -
cdr3_aa: CAWSVLAGVGELFF
cdr3_nt: TGTGCCTGGAGTGTCTTAGCGGGAGTCGGGGAGCTGTTTTTT

j_call: TRBJ2-7
d_call: -
v_call: TRBV5-4
clone_size: -
cdr3_aa: CASSLLGRDHEQYF
cdr3_nt: TGTGCCAGCAGCTTGTTGGGCAGGGACCACGAGCAGTACTTC

j_call: TRBJ2-2
d_call: -
v_call: TRBV2
clone_size: -
cdr3_aa: CASSGQGPTGELFF
cdr3_nt: TGTGCCAGCAGTGGCCAGGGGCCCACCGGGGAGCTGTTTTTT

j_call: TRBJ2-2
d_call: -
v_call: TRBV5-4
clone_size: once
cdr3_aa: CASSLEVHTGELFF
cdr3_nt: TGTGCCAGCAGCTTGGAGGTCCACACCGGGGAGCTGTTTTTT

j_call: TRBJ2-3
d_call: TRBD2
v_call: TRBV9
clone_size: -
cdr3_aa: CASSVVLAGELDTQYF
cdr3_nt: TGTGCCAGCAGCGTAGTGCTAGCGGGAGAATTGGATACGCAGTATTTT

j_call: TRBJ1-1
d_call: -
v_call: TRBV4-3
clone_size: -
cdr3_aa: CASRFIGGVGMNTEAFF
cdr3_nt: TGCGCCAGCAGATTCATCGGTGGGGTCGGGATGAACACTGAAGCTTTCTTT

j_call: TRBJ1-6
d_call: TRBD1
v_call: TRBV19
clone_size: -
cdr3_aa: CASSSGQGVSPLHF
cdr3_nt: TGTGCCAGTAGCAGTGGACAGGGAGTTTCACCCCTCCACTTT

j_call: TRBJ2-2
d_call: -
v_call: TRBV7-2
clone_size: -
cdr3_aa: CASSPPLAGELFF
cdr3_nt: TGTGCCAGCAGCCCCCCACTCGCCGGGGAGCTGTTTTTT

j_call: TRBJ2-2
d_call: -
v_call: TRBV27
clone_size: -
cdr3_aa: CASSYSNTGELFF
cdr3_nt: TGTGCCAGCAGTTACAGCAACACCGGGGAGCTGTTTTTT